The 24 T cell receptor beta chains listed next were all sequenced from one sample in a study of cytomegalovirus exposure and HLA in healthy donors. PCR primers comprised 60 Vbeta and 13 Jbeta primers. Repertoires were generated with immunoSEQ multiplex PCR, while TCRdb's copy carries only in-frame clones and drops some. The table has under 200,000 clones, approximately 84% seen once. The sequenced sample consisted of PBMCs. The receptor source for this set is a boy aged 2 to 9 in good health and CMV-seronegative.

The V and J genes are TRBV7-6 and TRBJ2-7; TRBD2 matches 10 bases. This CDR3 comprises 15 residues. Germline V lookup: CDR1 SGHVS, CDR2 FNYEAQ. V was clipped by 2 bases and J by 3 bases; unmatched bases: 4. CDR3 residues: CASSLFGTSDYEQYF. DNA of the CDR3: TGTGCCAGCAGCTTATTTGGGACTAGCGACTACGAGCAGTACTTC.

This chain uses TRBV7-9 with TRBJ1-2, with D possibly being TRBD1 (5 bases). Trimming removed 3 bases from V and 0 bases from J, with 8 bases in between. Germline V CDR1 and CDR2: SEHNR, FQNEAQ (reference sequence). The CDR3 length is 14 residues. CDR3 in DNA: TGTGCCAGCAGCTTGGGCAGGGCTAACTATGGCTACACCTTC. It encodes CASSLGRANYGYTF. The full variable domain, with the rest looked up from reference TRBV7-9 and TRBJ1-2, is DTGVSQNPRHKITKRGQNVTFRCDPISEHNRLYWYRQTLGQGPEFLTYFQNEAQLEKSRLLSDRFSAERPKGSFSTLEIQRTEQGDSAMYLCASSLGRANYGYTFGSGTRLTVV.

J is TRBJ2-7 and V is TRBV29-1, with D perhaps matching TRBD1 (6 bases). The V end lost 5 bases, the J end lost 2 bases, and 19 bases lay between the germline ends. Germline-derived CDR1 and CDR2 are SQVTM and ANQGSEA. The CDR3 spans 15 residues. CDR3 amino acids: CSVTVPHRAPYEQYF. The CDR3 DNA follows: TGCAGCGTTACCGTCCCCCACAGGGCCCCCTACGAGCAGTACTTC.

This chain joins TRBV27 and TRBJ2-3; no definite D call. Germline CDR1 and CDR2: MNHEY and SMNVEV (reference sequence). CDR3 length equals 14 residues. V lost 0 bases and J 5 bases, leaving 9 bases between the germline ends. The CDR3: CASSLSLIGDTQYF. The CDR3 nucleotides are TGTGCCAGCAGTTTATCCCTCATCGGAGATACGCAGTATTTT.

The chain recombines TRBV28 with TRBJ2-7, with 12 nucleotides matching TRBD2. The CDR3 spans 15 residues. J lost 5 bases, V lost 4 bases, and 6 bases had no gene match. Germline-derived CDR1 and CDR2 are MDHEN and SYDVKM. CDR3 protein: CASSSPSGGEDEQYF. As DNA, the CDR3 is TGTGCCAGCAGTTCACCTAGCGGGGGGGAGGACGAGCAGTACTTC.

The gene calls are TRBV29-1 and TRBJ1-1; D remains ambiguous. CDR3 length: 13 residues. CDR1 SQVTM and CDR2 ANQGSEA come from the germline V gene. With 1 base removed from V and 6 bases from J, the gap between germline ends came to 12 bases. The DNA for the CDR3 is TGCAGCGTTGAAGTAGCACCACCTTCTGAAGCTTTCTTT. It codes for CSVEVAPPSEAFF.

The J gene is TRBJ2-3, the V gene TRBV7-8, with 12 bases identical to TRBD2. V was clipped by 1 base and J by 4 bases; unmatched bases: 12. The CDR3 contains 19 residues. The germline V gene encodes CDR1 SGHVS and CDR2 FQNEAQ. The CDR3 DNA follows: TGTGCCAGCAGCTTAGTTCCTAGCGGGAGGGCCAGAGTTGCAGATACGCAGTATTTT. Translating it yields CASSLVPSGRARVADTQYF. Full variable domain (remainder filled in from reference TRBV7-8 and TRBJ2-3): GAGVSQSPRYKVAKRGQDVALRCDPISGHVSLFWYQQALGQGPEFLTYFQNEAQLDKSGLPSDRFFAERPEGSVSTLKIQRTQQEDSAVYLCASSLVPSGRARVADTQYFGPGTRLTVL.

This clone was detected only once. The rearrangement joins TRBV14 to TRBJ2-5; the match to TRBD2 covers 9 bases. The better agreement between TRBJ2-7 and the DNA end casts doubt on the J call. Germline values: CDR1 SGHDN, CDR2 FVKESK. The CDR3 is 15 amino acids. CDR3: CASSQTSGPSYEQYF. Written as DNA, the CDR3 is TGTGCCAGCAGCCAGACTAGCGGTCCCTCCTACGAGCAGTACTTC.

DNA of the CDR3: TGTGCCAGCAGCCCAACAGGATTCCTGGAGACCCAGTACTTC. Translation: CASSPTGFLETQYF. The genes are TRBV7-8 and TRBJ2-5; D might be TRBD1 (5 bases). This CDR3 spans 14 amino acids. Germline CDR1 reads SGHVS; CDR2 reads FQNEAQ. The V and J ends lost 5 bases and 5 bases respectively, with 15 bases between them.

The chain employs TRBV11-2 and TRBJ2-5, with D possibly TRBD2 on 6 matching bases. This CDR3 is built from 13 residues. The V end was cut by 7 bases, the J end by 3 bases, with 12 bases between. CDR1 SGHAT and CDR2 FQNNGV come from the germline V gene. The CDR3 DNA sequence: TGTGCCAGCACCCCTAGCGAGGAAGAGACCCAGTACTTC. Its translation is CASTPSEEETQYF. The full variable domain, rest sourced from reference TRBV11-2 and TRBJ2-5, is EAGVAQSPRYKIIEKRQSVAFWCNPISGHATLYWYQQILGQGPKLLIQFQNNGVVDDSQLPKDRFSAERLKGVDSTLKIQPAKLEDSAVYLCASTPSEEETQYFGPGTRLLVL.

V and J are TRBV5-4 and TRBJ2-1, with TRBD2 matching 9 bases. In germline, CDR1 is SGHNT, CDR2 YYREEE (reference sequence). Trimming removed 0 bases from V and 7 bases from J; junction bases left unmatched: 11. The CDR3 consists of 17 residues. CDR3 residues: CASSLVASGNLGNEQFF. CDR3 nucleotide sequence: TGTGCCAGCAGCTTGGTGGCTAGCGGGAACCTGGGGAATGAGCAGTTCTTC.

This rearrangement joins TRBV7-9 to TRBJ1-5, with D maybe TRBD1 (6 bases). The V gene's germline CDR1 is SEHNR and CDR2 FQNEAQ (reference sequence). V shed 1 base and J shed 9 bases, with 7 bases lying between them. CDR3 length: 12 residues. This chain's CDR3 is CASSLDRAPQHF. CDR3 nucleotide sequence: TGTGCCAGCAGCTTAGACAGGGCGCCCCAGCATTTT.

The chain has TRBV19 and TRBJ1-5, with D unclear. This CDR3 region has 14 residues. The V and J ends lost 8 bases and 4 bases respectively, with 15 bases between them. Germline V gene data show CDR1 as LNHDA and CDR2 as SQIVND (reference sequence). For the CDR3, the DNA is TGTGCCAGTGAGGCTACACCCTTTAATCAGCCCCAGCATTTT. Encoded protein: CASEATPFNQPQHF.

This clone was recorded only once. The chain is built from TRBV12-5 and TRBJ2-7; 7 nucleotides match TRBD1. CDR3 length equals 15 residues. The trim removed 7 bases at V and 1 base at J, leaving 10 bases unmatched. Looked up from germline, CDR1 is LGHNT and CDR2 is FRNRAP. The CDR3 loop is CASAQADRRSYEQYF. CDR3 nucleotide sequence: TGTGCTAGTGCCCAAGCGGACAGGCGGTCCTACGAGCAGTACTTC.

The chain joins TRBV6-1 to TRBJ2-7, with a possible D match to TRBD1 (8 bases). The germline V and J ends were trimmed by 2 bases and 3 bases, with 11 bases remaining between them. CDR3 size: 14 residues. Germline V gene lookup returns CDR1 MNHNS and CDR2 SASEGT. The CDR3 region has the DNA TGTGCCAGCAGTGAAAGCGGGACAGGCTACGAGCAGTACTTC. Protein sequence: CASSESGTGYEQYF.

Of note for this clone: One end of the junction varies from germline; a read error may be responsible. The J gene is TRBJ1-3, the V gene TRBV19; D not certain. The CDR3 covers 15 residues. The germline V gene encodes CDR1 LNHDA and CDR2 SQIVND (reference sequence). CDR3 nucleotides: TGTGCCAGTAGTATAGACCGGGAGCTTCTCGTTCCATCACATTTT. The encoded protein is CASSIDRELLVPSHF.

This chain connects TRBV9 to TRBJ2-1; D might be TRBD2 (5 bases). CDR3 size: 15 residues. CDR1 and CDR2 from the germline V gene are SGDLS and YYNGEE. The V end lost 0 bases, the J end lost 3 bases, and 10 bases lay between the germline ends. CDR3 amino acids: CASSVGGLHYNEQFF. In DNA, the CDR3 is TGTGCCAGCAGCGTAGGCGGGCTGCACTACAATGAGCAGTTCTTC.

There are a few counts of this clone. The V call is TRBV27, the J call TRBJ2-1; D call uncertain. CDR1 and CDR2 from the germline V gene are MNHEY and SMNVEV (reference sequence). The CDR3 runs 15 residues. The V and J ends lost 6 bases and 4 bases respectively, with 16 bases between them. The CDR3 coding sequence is TGTGCCAGCAGGCTCCCAAGACAAACATACAATGAGCAGTTCTTC. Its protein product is CASRLPRQTYNEQFF.

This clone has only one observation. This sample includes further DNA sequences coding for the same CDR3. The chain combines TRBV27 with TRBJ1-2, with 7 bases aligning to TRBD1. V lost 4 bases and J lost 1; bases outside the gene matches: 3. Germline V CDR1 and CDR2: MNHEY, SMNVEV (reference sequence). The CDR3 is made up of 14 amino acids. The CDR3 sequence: CASSYRGGNYGYTF. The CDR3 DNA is TGTGCCAGCAGTTACAGGGGAGGTAACTATGGCTACACCTTC.

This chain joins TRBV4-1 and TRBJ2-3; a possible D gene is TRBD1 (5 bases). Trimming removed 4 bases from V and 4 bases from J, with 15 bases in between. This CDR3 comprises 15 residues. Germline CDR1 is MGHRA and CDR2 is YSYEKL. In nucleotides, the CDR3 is TGCGCCAGCAGCCGAACCCTTCAGGGCCCAGATACGCAGTATTTT. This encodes CASSRTLQGPDTQYF.

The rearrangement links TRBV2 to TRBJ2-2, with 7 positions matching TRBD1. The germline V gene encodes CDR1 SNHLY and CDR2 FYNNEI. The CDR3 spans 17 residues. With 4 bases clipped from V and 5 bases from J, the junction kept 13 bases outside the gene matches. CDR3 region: CASSGAHLLQGTGELFF. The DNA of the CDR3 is TGTGCCAGCAGTGGAGCCCACCTCTTACAGGGGACCGGGGAGCTGTTTTTT.

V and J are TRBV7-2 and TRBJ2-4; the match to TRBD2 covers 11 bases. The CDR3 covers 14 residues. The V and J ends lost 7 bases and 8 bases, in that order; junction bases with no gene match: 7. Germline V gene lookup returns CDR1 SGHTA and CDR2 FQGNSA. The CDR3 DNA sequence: TGTGCCAGCACCACTAGCGGGAGTTGGGACATTCAGTACTTC. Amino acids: CASTTSGSWDIQYF.

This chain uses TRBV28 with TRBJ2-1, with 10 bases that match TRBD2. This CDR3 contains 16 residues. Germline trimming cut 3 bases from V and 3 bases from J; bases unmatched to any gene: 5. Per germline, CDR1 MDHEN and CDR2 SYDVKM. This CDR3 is CASSFPLAGLYNEQFF. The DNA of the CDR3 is TGTGCCAGCAGTTTCCCACTAGCGGGGCTCTACAATGAGCAGTTCTTC.

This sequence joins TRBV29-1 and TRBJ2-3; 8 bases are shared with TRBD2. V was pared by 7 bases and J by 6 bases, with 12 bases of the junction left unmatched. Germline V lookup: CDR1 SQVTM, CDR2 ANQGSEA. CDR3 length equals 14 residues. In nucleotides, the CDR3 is TGCAGCGCCGAAGCGGGGGCCAACGGGGATACGCAGTATTTT. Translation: CSAEAGANGDTQYF.